This is a list of T cell receptor beta chains from one sample in a study of T-cell memory formation after mild COVID-19. TCRdb fed the 5' RACE reads into MiXCR, producing one record per CDR3 protein. The sample holds 250,000 to 350,000 distinct CDR3 sequences, approximately 15% seen once. The sequencing sample was made of PBMCs or a T cell subset sorted from them (not recorded which). Source of these receptors: a man between 18 and 35 years old who had mild COVID-19 (a few samples of this study predate the infection). Cell type and time point are not known. Both conserved end residues are part of each CDR3. D genes are given only for firm matches. A row's size may be missing; if present it is once, few, many or a size class.

cdr3_length clone_size j_call d_call v_call cdr3_nt cdr3_aa
19 - TRBJ1-2 - TRBV7-9 TGTGCCAGCAGCCCTAGCGGCGGGGGAGGGTTTCCGAACCCCTATGGCTACACCTTC CASSPSGGGGFPNPYGYTF
15 few TRBJ2-3 TRBD2 TRBV4-3 TGCGCCAGCAGCCCAGAGGGCGGGGGTACAGATACGCAGTATTTT CASSPEGGGTDTQYF
15 few TRBJ2-5 - TRBV27 TGTGCCAGCAGTTTATCTGGCGGTGGCGGGAAGACCCAGTACTTC CASSLSGGGGKTQYF
16 few TRBJ2-3 TRBD2 TRBV3-1 TGTGCCAGCAGCCCTGTACAGAGCGGGGGGGCAGATACGCAGTATTTT CASSPVQSGGADTQYF
15 - TRBJ2-7 - TRBV5-1 TGCGCCAGCAGCTTGTATTTGGGGGGCAGCTACGAGCAGTACTTC CASSLYLGGSYEQYF
15 many TRBJ2-1 TRBD2 TRBV7-7 TGTGCCAGCAGCCCCGGACTAGCGGGATACAATGAGCAGTTCTTC CASSPGLAGYNEQFF
13 few TRBJ2-3 TRBD2 TRBV13 TGTGCCACCACAGCGGGGGGGCCTTATACGCAGTATTTT CATTAGGPYTQYF
13 few TRBJ1-2 - TRBV6-5 TGTGCCAGCAGTTACATGGTCAACTATGGCTACACCTTC CASSYMVNYGYTF
15 many TRBJ2-2 - TRBV12-3/TRBV12-4 TGTGCCAGCAAGCCGGGACCCCCGAACACCGGGGAGCTGTTTTTT CASKPGPPNTGELFF
16 - TRBJ2-3 TRBD2 TRBV7-8 TGTGCCAGCAGCTCCGGACTAGCGGGGGCAATAGATACGCAGTATTTT CASSSGLAGAIDTQYF
16 many TRBJ2-3 TRBD2 TRBV5-1 TGCGCCAGCAGCTTGTCCCGACTAGCGGGCACAGATACGCAGTATTTT CASSLSRLAGTDTQYF
14 - TRBJ2-7 - TRBV18 TGTGCCAGCTCACCGTCCGGGACCCCCTACGAGCAGTACTTC CASSPSGTPYEQYF
18 - TRBJ1-1 TRBD1 TRBV5-1 TGCGCCAGCAGCTTGGCCGTGGGACAGGGGATTACAAACACTGAAGCTTTCTTT CASSLAVGQGITNTEAFF
15 once TRBJ2-2 - TRBV28 TGTGCCAGCAGTTTTCCGGGAGCGAACACCGGGGAGCTGTTTTTT CASSFPGANTGELFF
14 - TRBJ2-7 TRBD1 TRBV14 TGTGCCAGCAGCCAAGTAGGCAGGGGGAACGAGCAGTACTTC CASSQVGRGNEQYF
14 - TRBJ1-2 TRBD1 TRBV7-2 TGTGCCAGCAGCTCGGGACAGCGAACCTATGGCTACACCTTC CASSSGQRTYGYTF
14 few TRBJ2-3 - TRBV7-9 TGTGCCAGCAGCTTTGGCGGGGGCGAGGATACGCAGTATTTT CASSFGGGEDTQYF
15 few TRBJ1-6 - TRBV4-3 TGCGCCAGCAGCCAAGACAGGCCATGGAGTTCACCCCTCCACTTT CASSQDRPWSSPLHF
14 - TRBJ2-4 - TRBV18 TGTGCCAGCTCACCAAGGGAAGGGTCGGGCATTCAGTACTTC CASSPREGSGIQYF
14 - TRBJ1-1 - TRBV15 TGTGCCAGCGGGGAGGGGCGCTTTCTCACTGAAGCTTTCTTT CASGEGRFLTEAFF
14 many TRBJ2-1 TRBD1 TRBV27 TGTGCCAGCAGTTTTGCCAGGGGGCAGGGTGAGCAGTTCTTC CASSFARGQGEQFF
13 few TRBJ1-2 - TRBV18 TGTGCCAGCTCACCCGGTCCCTTCTATGGCTACACCTTC CASSPGPFYGYTF
15 many TRBJ2-5 - TRBV20-1 TGCAGTGCTCCCGGGGGTAGCGGTACGGGGGAGACCCAGTACTTC CSAPGGSGTGETQYF
17 few TRBJ2-1 - TRBV7-9 TGTGCCAGCAGCTTGGTTCGGGCCGGCGGATTCTACAATGAGCAGTTCTTC CASSLVRAGGFYNEQFF
15 few TRBJ2-2 TRBD2 TRBV6-2/TRBV6-3 TGTGCCAGCAGTTTCGCGGGGGATAACACCGGGGAGCTGTTTTTT CASSFAGDNTGELFF
12 - TRBJ2-7 - TRBV12-3/TRBV12-4 TGTGCCAGCAGTATGGGCCCCTACGAGCAGTACTTC CASSMGPYEQYF
13 once TRBJ1-5 TRBD1 TRBV2 TGTGCCAGCAGCCCGGGACAGGACCAGCCCCAGCATTTT CASSPGQDQPQHF
11 few TRBJ2-7 TRBD1 TRBV29-1 TGCAGCGCTGAGGACAGGGTGGATAGGTACTTC CSAEDRVDRYF
13 - TRBJ1-2 - TRBV9 TGTGCCAGCAGGAAATCAGGGTCACAGGGCTACACCTTC CASRKSGSQGYTF
16 few TRBJ2-3 TRBD1 TRBV24-1 TGTGCCACCAGTGATTTTACAGGGGGCGAAGTGGATACGCAGTATTTT CATSDFTGGEVDTQYF
15 - TRBJ1-2 - TRBV4-3 TGCGCCAGCAGCCAAGATTCCGGGACGAGGGGCGGCTACACCTTC CASSQDSGTRGGYTF
12 - TRBJ2-7 - TRBV3-1 TGTGCCAGCAGCCAAGATTTGGCCGAGCAGTACTTC CASSQDLAEQYF
15 few TRBJ2-3 TRBD1 TRBV11-2 TGTGCCAGCACCCCCAGGGGACAGGGAACAGATACGCAGTATTTT CASTPRGQGTDTQYF
14 once TRBJ1-5 - TRBV20-1 TGCAGTGCTGTTGCGGGGGACCCAAATCAGCCCCAGCATTTT CSAVAGDPNQPQHF
14 few TRBJ2-4 - TRBV2 TGTGCCAGCATCCGCGGATGGGGGGCGACTATTCAGTACTTC CASIRGWGATIQYF